This TCR beta chain was documented in a study of CD8 T cells in Susac syndrome. CD8+ and CD4+ blood T cells underwent TCR beta sequencing. Negative magnetic isolation gave CD8+ and CD4+ cells; FACS enriched CD8+ TEMRA. V was clipped by 0 bases and J by 4 bases, with 16 bases between them. The germline V gene encodes CDR1 DFQATT and CDR2 SNEGSKA (reference sequence). This CDR3 is 16 amino acids long. The RNA, roughly 0.45 to 1 ug, was put through reverse transcription using random hexamers. Multiplex PCR with immunoSEQ amplified the TCR beta CDR3 across 54 Vbeta and 13 Jbeta. TCRdb re-called the immunoSEQ multiplex PCR reads with MiXCR, one entry per CDR3 protein. The sample carries 200,000 or so distinct CDR3 sequences, 90% to 95% recorded once.

Material for sequencing was CD4+ T cells from PBMCs. The chain recombines TRBV20-1 with TRBJ1-5; D is perhaps TRBD1 (5 bases). The sequence was collected from a human donor with multiple sclerosis. CDR3 loop: CSARDDSQWRNQPQHF. The CDR3 coding sequence is TGCAGTGCTAGAGATGACAGCCAGTGGAGGAATCAGCCCCAGCATTTT.